These T cell receptor beta chains were read from a single sample in a study of spatial heterogeneity in lung cancer. MiXCR was run by TCRdb on the 5' RACE reads, yielding one entry per CDR3 protein. The data show 30,000 to 40,000 distinct CDR3 sequences, approximately 8% seen once. This sample comprised PBMCs, obtained at follow-up. These receptors all stem from a male donor with early-stage non-small cell lung cancer. Each CDR3 is given with its conserved first and last residue. The D gene is left open where the match is weak. A row's size may be missing; if present it is once, few, many or a size class.

CDR3nt	CDR3aa	d_gene	j_gene	abundance	v_gene
TGTGCCAGCAGCCAAACTAGCGGGGCCTCGTTCGGCGAGCAGTACTTC	CASSQTSGASFGEQYF	TRBD2	TRBJ2-7	many	TRBV11-2
TGTGCCAGCAGTCGGACAGGGGGCCTGAGTGAGACCCAGTACTTC	CASSRTGGLSETQYF	TRBD1	TRBJ2-5	many	TRBV12-3/TRBV12-4
TGTGCCAGGGAGGGGGCTATTGGGACTGAAGCTTTCTTT	CAREGAIGTEAFF	TRBD1	TRBJ1-1	NA	TRBV7-9
TGTGCCAGCAGCGTAGAGGACAGCCACACTGAAGCTTTCTTT	CASSVEDSHTEAFF	NA	TRBJ1-1	NA	TRBV9
TGTGCCTGTCAGGACAGGCTGATTTTCTATGGCTACACCTTC	CACQDRLIFYGYTF	TRBD1	TRBJ1-2	many	TRBV2
TGTGCCAGCAGCACCGGGCCAACGGGTGCGGAAGAGACCCAGTACTTC	CASSTGPTGAEETQYF	NA	TRBJ2-5	few	TRBV5-5
TGTGCCAGCAGCCTTCCACGTAAGGGACTCCTGAGGCATCAGCCCCAGCATTTT	CASSLPRKGLLRHQPQHF	NA	TRBJ1-5	few	TRBV7-3
TGTGCCAGCAGCTTAGATCTTGGACTAGCGGGAAAAGAGACCCAGTACTTC	CASSLDLGLAGKETQYF	TRBD2	TRBJ2-5	many	TRBV11-2
TGTGCCAGCAGTGGCCGGACAGGGGCGACGTCAGATACGCAGTATTTT	CASSGRTGATSDTQYF	TRBD1	TRBJ2-3	many	TRBV2
TGTGCCAGCAGCCAAGATCGTGCCAGCTGGAATGAGCAGTTCTTC	CASSQDRASWNEQFF	NA	TRBJ2-1	many	TRBV3-1
TGTGCCAGCAGCCCTTACACAGATACGCAGTATTTT	CASSPYTDTQYF	NA	TRBJ2-3	many	TRBV5-8
TGTGCCAGTGGACAGGGTTTCTACGAGCAGTACTTC	CASGQGFYEQYF	TRBD1	TRBJ2-7	few	TRBV19
TGTGCCAGTAGTATGGGACAGATTTATCAGCCCCAGCATTTT	CASSMGQIYQPQHF	TRBD1	TRBJ1-5	many	TRBV19
TGTGCCAGCAGGCCAGGATTTGACAGCTCTGGAAACACCATATATTTT	CASRPGFDSSGNTIYF	NA	TRBJ1-3	many	TRBV12-3/TRBV12-4
TGCAGTGCTAGAGGGGGCGGGGCAGTCTACGAGCAGTACTTC	CSARGGGAVYEQYF	NA	TRBJ2-7	many	TRBV20-1
TGTGCCAGCAGCTTGTTAACGGGGGAGAACCAAGAGACCCAGTACTTC	CASSLLTGENQETQYF	NA	TRBJ2-5	many	TRBV5-6
TGTGCCACTCTTGACGGTGGAAACATGAACACTGAAGCTTTCTTT	CATLDGGNMNTEAFF	NA	TRBJ1-1	many	TRBV6-1
TGTGCCAGCAGTGCCGGGACAGGGAGCACAGATACGCAGTATTTT	CASSAGTGSTDTQYF	TRBD1	TRBJ2-3	NA	TRBV7-3
TGTGCCAGCAGCGTCAATGACGGGACTAGCGGGGGGCACACAGATACGCAGTATTTT	CASSVNDGTSGGHTDTQYF	TRBD2	TRBJ2-3	many	TRBV9
TGTGCCAGTAGTAGGGACACTCACACAGATACGCAGTATTTT	CASSRDTHTDTQYF	NA	TRBJ2-3	many	TRBV19
TGTGCTAGTGGTAACGGACAGGGGGCGAACACCGGGGAGCTGTTTTTT	CASGNGQGANTGELFF	TRBD1	TRBJ2-2	many	TRBV12-5
TGTGCCACCAGCAGTGGGGAGGTCACTGAAGCTTTCTTT	CATSSGEVTEAFF	NA	TRBJ1-1	NA	TRBV15
TGTGCCAGCAGGGGAGAGGATGGACCGCGGGGAGCTTTCTTT	CASRGEDGPRGAFF	NA	TRBJ1-1	many	TRBV5-4
TGCGCCAGCAGCCAAGACCGCGCTGGGTCATTGGGGGTGAACACTGAAGCTTTCTTT	CASSQDRAGSLGVNTEAFF	NA	TRBJ1-1	many	TRBV4-1
TGTGCCAGCAGTGACTCGATCAGCAGGGGCACCGGGGAGCTGTTTTTT	CASSDSISRGTGELFF	NA	TRBJ2-2	many	TRBV6-4
TGTGCCAGCAGTGACAGGTTGACGAAAGCTTTCTTT	CASSDRLTKAFF	NA	TRBJ1-1	NA	TRBV6-1
TGTGCCAGTAGTATTGGGACCGCAAGCTCCTACGAGCAGTACTTC	CASSIGTASSYEQYF	NA	TRBJ2-7	many	TRBV19
TGCGCCAGCTCAGTGGATCAGAACACTGAAGCTTTCTTT	CASSVDQNTEAFF	NA	TRBJ1-1	many	TRBV5-1
TGTGCCTGGAGTGTACTGGGAGAGACCCAGTACTTC	CAWSVLGETQYF	NA	TRBJ2-5	many	TRBV30
TGCAGTGCCTCCGGGGGGGCAGATACGCAGTATTTT	CSASGGADTQYF	TRBD2	TRBJ2-3	few	TRBV20-1
TGTGCCAGCAGCGGACAGTTCGGCTACACCTTC	CASSGQFGYTF	NA	TRBJ1-2	few	TRBV5-6
TGTGCCAGCAGTTTATCTTGGGGGGCTGGTGAAAAACTGTTTTTT	CASSLSWGAGEKLFF	NA	TRBJ1-4	NA	TRBV27
TGCAGCGTTAGGGGCGTTAAACAGGGTACGCAGTATTTT	CSVRGVKQGTQYF	NA	TRBJ2-3	many	TRBV29-1
TGTGCCAGCAGCTTAGGTGGGGCTAGCTCCTACGAGCAGTACTTC	CASSLGGASSYEQYF	NA	TRBJ2-7	few	TRBV7-9
TGTGCCTCCGGAGGGGGAAAGGAAGGGCAGTACTTC	CASGGGKEGQYF	NA	TRBJ2-7	few	TRBV9
TGCAGTGCTCGGACTAGCAATGAGCAGTTCTTC	CSARTSNEQFF	TRBD2	TRBJ2-1	many	TRBV20-1
TGCAGCGTTCACACCGGGACAGGCACTGAAGCTTTCTTT	CSVHTGTGTEAFF	TRBD1	TRBJ1-1	many	TRBV29-1
TGTGTCAGCAGCTGGACCGGGGTTTTCGCTGAAGCTTTCTTT	CVSSWTGVFAEAFF	NA	TRBJ1-1	NA	TRBV7-9
TGTGCCAGCAGCGCCGGGGGGGCGCCGGGCTACACCTTC	CASSAGGAPGYTF	NA	TRBJ1-2	many	TRBV11-1
TGTGCCTGGAGTCTAGGGTACGAGCAGTACTTC	CAWSLGYEQYF	NA	TRBJ2-7	many	TRBV30
TGTGCCAGCAGCGACAAGGTGGACAGTTCCTACGAGCAGTACTTC	CASSDKVDSSYEQYF	NA	TRBJ2-7	many	TRBV5-4
TGTGCCAGCAGTTTAAAGGCTAGCGGGGGTTCCTACGAGCAGTACTTC	CASSLKASGGSYEQYF	TRBD2	TRBJ2-7	many	TRBV27
TGTGCCAGCAGCTTAGTTCCCAGCGCAGATACGCAGTATTTT	CASSLVPSADTQYF	NA	TRBJ2-3	many	TRBV7-2
TGTGCCAGCAGCCCCAGGACGGGAGAGACCCAGTACTTC	CASSPRTGETQYF	NA	TRBJ2-5	many	TRBV7-9
TGTGCCAGCAGCCGCAGGGACCGGGAGGAGGCCCTCCACTTT	CASSRRDREEALHF	NA	TRBJ1-6	NA	TRBV12-3/TRBV12-4
TGTGCCAGCAGTGAAAATTTTGGGGCCTACGAGCAGTACTTC	CASSENFGAYEQYF	NA	TRBJ2-7	many	TRBV6-1
TGCGCCAGCAGCTTACAGGGCCCAACCTACGAGCAGTACTTC	CASSLQGPTYEQYF	NA	TRBJ2-7	many	TRBV5-1
TGTGCCAGCAGCCTGCAGGAAGACACTGAAGCTTTCTTT	CASSLQEDTEAFF	NA	TRBJ1-1	many	TRBV11-3
TGTGCCAGCAGTTGGGCTGGGACGAGGAATCAGCCCCAGCATTTT	CASSWAGTRNQPQHF	NA	TRBJ1-5	many	TRBV6-2/TRBV6-3
TGTGCCAGCAGCCAGGCTAGAGATACGCAGTATTTT	CASSQARDTQYF	NA	TRBJ2-3	many	TRBV3-1
TGTGCCAGCAGCCAAGCCTTGGGACAGCTTAACTATGGCTACACCTTC	CASSQALGQLNYGYTF	TRBD1	TRBJ1-2	many	TRBV3-1
TGTGCCAGCAGCCAAGAAGTGGCAGGGGCAGGACGAGCTTTCTTT	CASSQEVAGAGRAFF	NA	TRBJ1-1	many	TRBV4-2
TGCGCCAGCAGACCGGACAGGACGAACACTGAAGCTTTCTTT	CASRPDRTNTEAFF	TRBD1	TRBJ1-1	NA	TRBV5-1
TGCAGCGTTGAGTTGGGCGCTGAAGCTTTCTTT	CSVELGAEAFF	NA	TRBJ1-1	many	TRBV29-1
TGCAGTGCTTTGTCGGGGGGGCAGACCCAGTACTTC	CSALSGGQTQYF	TRBD2	TRBJ2-5	many	TRBV20-1
TGCAGCGTTAGTAGTTACGGGACCCAGTACTTC	CSVSSYGTQYF	NA	TRBJ2-5	many	TRBV29-1
TGTGCCAGCAGTTCGACAGGTTTGGGGGGAACGACTGAAGCTTTCTTT	CASSSTGLGGTTEAFF	NA	TRBJ1-1	many	TRBV6-5
TGCAGTGCTGGAAAACAGGGTCAGCCCCAGCATTTT	CSAGKQGQPQHF	NA	TRBJ1-5	many	TRBV20-1
TGTGCCAGCGGCAGGGGGCCCAACTATGGCTACACCTTC	CASGRGPNYGYTF	TRBD1	TRBJ1-2	NA	TRBV6-1
TGTGCCAGCAGTGAAGCGGAGAGGGGGGGAAATGAGCAGTTCTTC	CASSEAERGGNEQFF	NA	TRBJ2-1	many	TRBV2